A selection of T cell receptor beta chains follows, all from one sample in a study of CD8 T cells in ankylosing spondylitis. TCRdb ran MiXCR on the 5' RACE reads and lists one entry per CDR3 protein. In the table there are roughly 700,000 distinct CDR3 sequences, 15% to 20% of which are singletons. Sequencing was carried out using blood, either unsorted or a sorted T cell fraction (not recorded which). The origin of the receptors is a male donor with ankylosing spondylitis. CDR3s include the opening cysteine and the closing phenylalanine or tryptophan. A D gene is named only where the DNA matches it firmly.

d_call,v_call,cdr3_aa
NA,TRBV30,CAWSNRVRQETQYF
NA,TRBV28,CASSSRPEDYEQYF
NA,TRBV29-1,CSVAGTTATNEKLFF
NA,TRBV5-5,CASSLGASVSTNEKLFF
NA,TRBV7-8,CASSLGLGGGNYGYTF
TRBD2,TRBV12-3/TRBV12-4,CASTLTSDHNEQFF
NA,TRBV25-1,CASSGAWVDEQFF
NA,TRBV29-1,CSVDLGAGEDNEQFF
NA,TRBV12-3/TRBV12-4,CASSLLPAGANVLTF
NA,TRBV20-1,CRMIMKGMNTEAFF
NA,TRBV4-2,CASSPPRTNGYEQYF
NA,TRBV7-8,CASRSGARGVNTEAFF
NA,TRBV4-1,CASSQTPSTDTQYF
TRBD2,TRBV7-3,CASSLSRGVIYEQYF
TRBD1,TRBV7-8,CASSLVWQGGDQPQHF
NA,TRBV5-1,CASSLGTNMGYGYTF
TRBD2,TRBV7-6,CASSQGLAGIDTQYF
TRBD1,TRBV12-3/TRBV12-4,CASSPRGPVPQETQYF
NA,TRBV20-1,CRKGGNTEAFF
TRBD2,TRBV4-1,CASSQDPPSGGYNEQFF
TRBD1,TRBV10-3,CAISYEASGTGIYEQYF
TRBD1,TRBV5-1,CASSLAPDRANSGANVLTF
NA,TRBV5-4,CASSTPLEGNYGYTF